The T cell receptor (beta chain) described here comes from a study of Graves' ophthalmopathy and Graves' hyperthyroidism. On the study more broadly: Peripheral blood samples were taken at initial diagnosis, before any treatment.

Germline V gives CDR1 SGHVS, CDR2 FNYEAQ. The V gene lost 0 bases and the J gene lost 7 bases, with 6 bases spanning the gap. This CDR3 comprises 13 residues. The diagnosis was founded upon clinical symptoms, serum thyroxine, TRAb, thyroid ultrasound and orbital computed tomography. The study amplified TCR beta CDR3 regions using RNA transcripts. First-round RT-PCR with HTBI primers preceded a second-round multiplex PCR. MiXCR, run by TCRdb on the multiplex PCR reads, gives a single entry per CDR3 protein. This table holds more than 550,000 distinct CDR3 sequences, over 40% found once. This clonotype was detected ten times or more. Its specificity is unknown. Study-wide findings and caveats: Most thyroid-expanded clonotypes exceeding 0.001 frequency were also found in blood. Stable hyperthyroidism and ophthalmopathy were told apart by a 13-signature model, which achieved about 88% sensitivity and around 80% specificity.

The TCR was taken from an adult man with Graves' ophthalmopathy. The sequenced material came from peripheral blood. This rearrangement joins TRBV7-6 to TRBJ1-4; D not resolved. This CDR3 reads CASSLAGTEKLFF. The CDR3, as DNA: TGTGCCAGCAGCTTAGCAGGAACTGAAAAACTGTTTTTT. Drawing the rest from reference TRBV7-6 and TRBJ1-4, the complete variable domain is GAGVSQSPRYKVTKRGQDVALRCDPISGHVSLYWYRQALGQGPEFLTYFNYEAQQDKSGLPNDRFSAERPEGSISTLTIQRTEQRDSAMYRCASSLAGTEKLFFGSGTQLSVL.